Listed below are T cell receptor beta chains from one sample, sequenced in a study of blood T cell repertoires in COVID-19. Profiled with immunoSEQ multiplex PCR; TCRdb holds only in-frame clones, not every one. Among about 210,000 clones listed, 80% to 90% were seen once. Material for sequencing was peripheral blood. These receptors all stem from a man in his late teens or twenties with active or convalescent COVID-19. The CDR3 runs from the conserved cysteine through the conserved F or W. Fields, in order: CDR3 DNA, CDR3 protein, J gene, clone size, D gene, V gene. The D gene is left open where the match is weak. Expanded clones are given a class, and other clones once, few, many or no size at all.

TGTGCCTGGAATAGGGGGGGGCCCTACAATGAGCAGTTCTTC	CAWNRGGPYNEQFF	TRBJ2-1	few	.	TRBV30
TGTGCCAGCAGCGTGGGGCTAGAAGGATACGAGCAGTACTTC	CASSVGLEGYEQYF	TRBJ2-7	.	.	TRBV9
TGTGCCACCAGTGACCCCCGGGGGACTACTAAAGAGACCCAGTACTTC	CATSDPRGTTKETQYF	TRBJ2-5	.	TRBD2	TRBV24-1
TGTGCCAGTAGTATTATTCTTGGGGGGATCCGGGACAGGAACACCGGGGAGCTGTTTTTT	CASSIILGGIRDRNTGELFF	TRBJ2-2	once	.	TRBV19
TGTGCCAGCAGCCCGCGGGGGGGTTACAATACGCAGTATTTT	CASSPRGGYNTQYF	TRBJ2-3	.	TRBD2	TRBV5-8
TGTGCCAGCAGCCGGGGGGACTCTAACTATGGCTACACCTTC	CASSRGDSNYGYTF	TRBJ1-2	.	.	TRBV7-9
TGCGCCAGCCTTGGTAGGGGCAATGAGCAGTTCTTC	CASLGRGNEQFF	TRBJ2-1	.	.	TRBV23-1
TGTGCCAGCAGCGTAGGAGGGAAGGGCGCTTTCTTT	CASSVGGKGAFF	TRBJ1-1	.	.	TRBV9
TGTGCCACCAGTGGGAGGGGGGGGCAGGAACAAGGTGTGGACACCGGGGAGCTGTTTTTT	CATSGRGGQEQGVDTGELFF	TRBJ2-2	.	.	TRBV24-1
TGTGCCAGCATTAAGCGGGCCCCCAATGAGCAGTTCTTC	CASIKRAPNEQFF	TRBJ2-1	.	.	TRBV12-3/TRBV12-4
TGTGCCAGCAGCAAAGTAGGGGCTTTTGGCACTGAAGCTTTCTTT	CASSKVGAFGTEAFF	TRBJ1-1	.	.	TRBV21-1
TGTGCCAGTAGTCCCGGGGGAGGCAATCAGCCCCAGCATTTT	CASSPGGGNQPQHF	TRBJ1-5	.	.	TRBV7-2
TGTGCCAGTACCCACGGGAAATACACCGGGGAGCTGTTTTTT	CASTHGKYTGELFF	TRBJ2-2	.	.	TRBV19
TGTGCCACCAGCAGAGGAGGGACAGGGAGTCTAAATGGCTATGGCTACACCTTC	CATSRGGTGSLNGYGYTF	TRBJ1-2	.	TRBD1	TRBV15
TGTGCCAGTAGTATAGTGGCTAGCAAGAACACCGGGGAGCTGTTTTTT	CASSIVASKNTGELFF	TRBJ2-2	.	.	TRBV19
TGTGCCAGCAGCTCTCCAGGGGGCGCGGGCTATGGCTACACCTTC	CASSSPGGAGYGYTF	TRBJ1-2	few	TRBD1	TRBV5-6
TGTGCCAGCAGCCACCCCCACGCCGGGACAGGGGGTGAGCAGTACTTC	CASSHPHAGTGGEQYF	TRBJ2-7	once	TRBD1	TRBV3-1/TRBV3-2
TGTGCCTGGATCCAAAGAGGCGAGCAGTACTTC	CAWIQRGEQYF	TRBJ2-7	.	.	TRBV30
TGTGCCAGCAGCTTATCAGATACGAACACCATATATTTT	CASSLSDTNTIYF	TRBJ1-3	.	.	TRBV11-3
TGTGCCAGCAGTTCACAAGGTACCGGGCTGTTTTTT	CASSSQGTGLFF	TRBJ1-4	.	.	TRBV28
TGTGCCAGCAGCTCCCTTGTCCGTCCTGACGGGGACAATGAGCAGTTCTTC	CASSSLVRPDGDNEQFF	TRBJ2-1	few	.	TRBV7-8
TGTGCCAGCAGAAGAATACAGGGGGGATCACCCCTCCACTTT	CASRRIQGGSPLHF	TRBJ1-6	many	TRBD1	TRBV6-5
TGTGCCAGCAGCCTAGGGGGCTATGGCTACACCTTC	CASSLGGYGYTF	TRBJ1-2	once	.	TRBV28
TGTGCCAGCTGGACAGGAGTGGGGGGTGAGCAGTTCTTC	CASWTGVGGEQFF	TRBJ2-1	once	.	TRBV2